Detailed here is one T cell receptor beta chain. Its target is not known. Treatment here: roughly 11-day PBMC culture with coronavirus spike peptide pools or control peptides (ViraFEST assay). This entry comes from a study of vaccination and CD4 T cells after COVID-19. Study-level information: Four females and six males made up the convalescents, with two Hispanic. Overall study results and limits: Researchers report that a median roughly 86% of reactive clones in convalescent patients surfaced only post-vaccination.

The length of the CDR3 is 15 residues. Per the germline V gene, CDR1 is SEHNR and CDR2 is FQNEAQ (reference sequence). Between the trimmed V and J ends, which lost 10 bases and 1 base, there was a span of 17 bases. Oncomine TCR Beta short-read sequencing was applied to DNA from cultured CD4+ T cells. Using the QIAamp micro DNA kit, genomic DNA was extracted from the CD4+ T cells that had been cultured. In TCRdb, the PCR reads were re-called with MiXCR into one record per CDR3 protein. Of about 20,000 distinct CDR3 sequences listed, 55% to 70% are singletons. The chain carries TRBV7-9 and TRBJ1-5; D uncertain. This TCR was sampled from a human donor who had recovered from COVID-19. Sequenced: CD4+ T cells from blood, cultured in vitro. This CDR3 is CAISSGSSSNQPQHF. The CDR3 DNA follows: TGTGCCATCTCGTCGGGGAGCTCAAGCAATCAGCCCCAGCATTTT.